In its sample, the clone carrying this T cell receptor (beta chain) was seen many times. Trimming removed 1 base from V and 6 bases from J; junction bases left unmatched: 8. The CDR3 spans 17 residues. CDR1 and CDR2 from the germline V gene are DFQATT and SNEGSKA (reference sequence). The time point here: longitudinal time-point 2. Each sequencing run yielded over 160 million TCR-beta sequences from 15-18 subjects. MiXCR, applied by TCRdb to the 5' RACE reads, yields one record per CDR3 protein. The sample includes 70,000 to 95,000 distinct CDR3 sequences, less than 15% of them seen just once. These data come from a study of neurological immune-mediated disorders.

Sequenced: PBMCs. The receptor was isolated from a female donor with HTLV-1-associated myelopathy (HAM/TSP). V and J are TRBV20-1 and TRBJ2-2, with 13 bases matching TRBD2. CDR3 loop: CSARALAGGRGAGELFF. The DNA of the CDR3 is TGCAGTGCTAGAGCACTAGCGGGGGGGCGAGGTGCCGGGGAGCTGTTTTTT.